What follows are 14 T cell receptor beta chains derived from one specimen sequenced in a study of beta chain features in type 1 diabetes. Sequencing targeted expressed TCRB transcripts, as all isolated RNA had been reverse transcribed. The assay was immunoSEQ multiplex PCR, and TCRdb's table has in-frame clones only and misses some. Altogether 310,000 or so clones are present, less than 10% being singletons, with the ten largest covering 0.44%. What was sequenced was central memory CD4+ T cells from blood. The receptors were gathered from a woman aged 18-30 years in good health.

The table lists this clone with a few counts. The chain carries TRBV7-2 and TRBJ2-5; no definite D call. V was trimmed by 6 bases and J by 5 bases, leaving 13 bases between them. The CDR3 loop spans 13 amino acids. CDR1 is SGHTA, CDR2 FQGNSA, per germline. The CDR3 bases are TGTGCCAGCAGTGATGGACCCTCCGAGACCCAGTACTTC. Its translation is CASSDGPSETQYF.

The gene calls are TRBV5-1 and TRBJ2-2; D remains ambiguous. Trimming shortened V by 0 bases and J by 3 bases, and 9 bases separated the two germline ends. CDR3 size: 15 residues. Germline CDR1 SGHRS, CDR2 YFSETQ. As DNA, the CDR3 is TGCGCCAGCAGCTTGGAGGGTACCTACACCGGGGAGCTGTTTTTT. Translated, it gives CASSLEGTYTGELFF. The full variable domain, rest sourced from reference TRBV5-1 and TRBJ2-2, is KAGVTQTPRYLIKTRGQQVTLSCSPISGHRSVSWYQQTPGQGLQFLFEYFSETQRNKGNFPGRFSGRQFSNSRSEMNVSTLELGDSALYLCASSLEGTYTGELFFGEGSRLTVL.

This sequence joins TRBV7-8 and TRBJ1-2; 7 nucleotides line up with TRBD1. V gave up 5 bases and J gave up 7 bases; unmatched junction bases: 7. CDR1 is SGHVS, CDR2 FQNEAQ, per germline. The CDR3 extends over 13 amino acids. The CDR3 DNA sequence: TGTGCCAGCAGCGCTCAGGGGGGCGTTGGCTACACCTTC. Encoded protein: CASSAQGGVGYTF.

This clone was found a few times. V and J are TRBV5-1 and TRBJ2-5, with D possibly TRBD2 on 6 matching bases. The germline V gene encodes CDR1 SGHRS and CDR2 YFSETQ. CDR3 size: 16 residues. The ends were cut back, 1 base at V and 3 bases at J, with 16 bases in the middle. The CDR3 here is CASSLLSGTGEETQYF. DNA for the CDR3: TGCGCCAGCAGCTTGCTGTCCGGGACGGGAGAAGAGACCCAGTACTTC.

This clone showed up just a few times. The CDR3 coding sequence is TGTGCCAGCAGCACCGGACTAGCGGGAACTAGCACAGATACGCAGTATTTT. This sequence encodes CASSTGLAGTSTDTQYF. The chain employs TRBV7-2 and TRBJ2-3, with TRBD2 identical over 12 bases. Germline V lookup: CDR1 SGHTA, CDR2 FQGNSA. Trimming took 5 bases from V and 0 from J; bases not matched to a gene: 6. The CDR3 totals 17 residues.

The chain carries TRBV4-3 and TRBJ2-2, with a possible D match to TRBD2 (5 bases). Per the germline V gene, CDR1 is LGHNA and CDR2 is YSLEER. The CDR3 is made up of 16 amino acids. The V end was cut by 0 bases, the J end by 9 bases, with 17 bases between. CDR3 sequence: CASSQEPGLASRELFF. As DNA, the CDR3 is TGCGCCAGCAGCCAAGAACCGGGGTTAGCAAGCAGGGAGCTGTTTTTT.

The chain has TRBV6-5 and TRBJ2-3; 11 nucleotides agree with TRBD1. CDR1 is MNHEY, CDR2 SVGAGI, per germline. The CDR3 is made up of 16 amino acids. The V segment lost 2 bases and the J segment 5 bases; nucleotides outside the gene matches: 6. CDR3 sequence (DNA): TGTGCCAGCAGTTACCAAGGACAGGGGGCAATAGATACGCAGTATTTT. Its protein is CASSYQGQGAIDTQYF.

In this sample, this clone turned up a few times. The chain carries TRBV7-9 and TRBJ2-3; 12 bases align to TRBD1. The CDR3 is made up of 15 amino acids. CDR1 is SEHNR, CDR2 FQNEAQ, per germline (reference sequence). J gave up 4 bases and V 6 bases, and 5 bases lay outside the gene matches. The CDR3 DNA follows: TGTGCCAGCAGTCCGGGACAGGGGGCTTCAGATACGCAGTATTTT. This codes for CASSPGQGASDTQYF.

This clone occurred a few times. The chain combines TRBV14 with TRBJ1-2, with 8 nucleotides matching TRBD1. The CDR3 totals 16 residues. CDR1 SGHDN and CDR2 FVKESK come from the germline V gene. V shed 2 bases and J 4 bases; nucleotides not matched to a gene: 9. The chain's CDR3 is CASSQPQGAQPYGYTF. As DNA, the CDR3 is TGTGCCAGCAGCCAACCCCAGGGGGCCCAACCCTATGGCTACACCTTC.

V usage is TRBV19 and J usage is TRBJ1-1; unclear D gene. The germline CDR1 and CDR2 sequences are LNHDA and SQIVND (reference sequence). The length of the CDR3 is 13 residues. Trimming left V 3 bases short and J 7 bases short, with 12 bases between. In DNA, the CDR3 is TGTGCCAGTAGTATGAATTTCGGGTTTGAAGCTTTCTTT. It translates to CASSMNFGFEAFF.

For this clone: A read error is possible here, since a much larger clone lies one base away. Other nucleotide sequences from this sample produce the same CDR3. The chain links TRBV6-1 to TRBJ2-7; the D is unclear. V was clipped by 3 bases and J by 4 bases, with 4 bases between them. Germline CDR1 and CDR2: MNHNS and SASEGT. CDR3 size: 11 residues. CDR3 residues: CASSEGYEQYF. CDR3 nucleotides: TGTGCCAGCAGTGAGGGATACGAGCAGTACTTC.

The chain couples TRBV6-6 to TRBJ1-1; D uncertain. Germline CDR1 MNHNY, CDR2 SVGAGI (reference sequence). Trimming removed 6 bases at V and 6 bases at J, with 14 bases between. There are 13 residues in the CDR3. The CDR3 reads CASSPTSPPEAFF. In DNA form, the CDR3 reads TGTGCCAGCAGCCCGACATCACCTCCTGAAGCTTTCTTT.

This sequence joins TRBV28 and TRBJ2-7, with unresolved D. The CDR3 is made up of 12 amino acids. Germline CDR1 and CDR2: MDHEN and SYDVKM. Trimming left V 1 base short and J 4 bases short, with 5 bases between. The CDR3 protein is CASSLSRYEQYF. The CDR3 coding sequence is TGTGCCAGCAGTTTATCCCGTTACGAGCAGTACTTC.

The V gene is TRBV23-1, the J gene TRBJ1-1; a possible D gene is TRBD1 (5 bases). TRBV23-1 is placed among ORFs of uncertain function. CDR3 length equals 17 residues. Trimming cost V 3 bases and J 1 base, with 18 bases left between them. The CDR3 coding sequence is TGCGCCAGCAGTCATAGAGGTGGTGACAGTTCGAACACTGAAGCTTTCTTT. Its protein product is CASSHRGGDSSNTEAFF.